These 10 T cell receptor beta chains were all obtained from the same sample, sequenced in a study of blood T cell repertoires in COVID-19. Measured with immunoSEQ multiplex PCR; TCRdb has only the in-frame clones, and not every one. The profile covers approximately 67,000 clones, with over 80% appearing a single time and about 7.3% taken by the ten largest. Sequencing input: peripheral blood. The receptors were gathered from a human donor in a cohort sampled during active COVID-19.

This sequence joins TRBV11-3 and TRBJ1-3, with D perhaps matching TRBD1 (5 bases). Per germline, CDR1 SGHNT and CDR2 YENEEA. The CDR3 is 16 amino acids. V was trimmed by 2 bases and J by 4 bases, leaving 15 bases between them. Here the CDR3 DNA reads TGTGCCAGCAGCTTAATCTGGACGGCAGGGGGAAACACCATATATTTT. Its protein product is CASSLIWTAGGNTIYF.

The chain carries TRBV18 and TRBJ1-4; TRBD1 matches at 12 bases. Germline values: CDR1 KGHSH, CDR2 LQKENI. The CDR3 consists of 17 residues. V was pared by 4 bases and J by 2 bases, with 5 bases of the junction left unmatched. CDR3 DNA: TGTGCCAGCTCACTCCGGGACAGGGGGCATACTAATGAAAAACTGTTTTTT. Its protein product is CASSLRDRGHTNEKLFF.

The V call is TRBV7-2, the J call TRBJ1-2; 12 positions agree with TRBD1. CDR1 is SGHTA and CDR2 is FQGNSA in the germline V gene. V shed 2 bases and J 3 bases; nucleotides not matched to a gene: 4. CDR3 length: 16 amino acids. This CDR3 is CASSLSGTGGYYGYTF. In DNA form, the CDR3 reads TGTGCCAGCAGCTTATCCGGGACAGGGGGCTACTATGGCTACACCTTC.

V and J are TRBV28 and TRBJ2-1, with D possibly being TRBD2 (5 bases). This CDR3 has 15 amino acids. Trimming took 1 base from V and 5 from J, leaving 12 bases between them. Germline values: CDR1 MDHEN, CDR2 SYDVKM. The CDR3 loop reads CASSLSGIINNEQFF. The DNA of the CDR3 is TGTGCCAGCAGTTTATCGGGAATAATTAACAATGAGCAGTTCTTC.

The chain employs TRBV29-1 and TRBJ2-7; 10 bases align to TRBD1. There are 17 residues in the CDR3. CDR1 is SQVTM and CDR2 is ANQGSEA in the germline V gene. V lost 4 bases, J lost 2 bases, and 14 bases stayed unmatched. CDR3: CSVGPRRGQGNPYEQYF. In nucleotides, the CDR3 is TGCAGCGTTGGCCCCCGCCGGGGACAGGGGAACCCCTACGAGCAGTACTTC.

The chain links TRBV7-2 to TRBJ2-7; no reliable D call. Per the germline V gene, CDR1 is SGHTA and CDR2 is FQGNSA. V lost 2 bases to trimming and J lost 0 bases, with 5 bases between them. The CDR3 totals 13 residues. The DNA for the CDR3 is TGTGCCAGCAGCTTACTTTACTCCTACGAGCAGTACTTC. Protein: CASSLLYSYEQYF.

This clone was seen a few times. In DNA form, the CDR3 reads TGTGCCAGCAGCCCCGAAGAGAACTACGAGCAGTACTTC. Its protein is CASSPEENYEQYF. This chain links TRBV6-6 with TRBJ2-7; D is ambiguous. CDR3 length: 13 amino acids. Germline V gene data show CDR1 as MNHNY and CDR2 as SVGAGI (reference sequence). Trimming took 6 bases from V and 3 from J, leaving 12 bases between them.

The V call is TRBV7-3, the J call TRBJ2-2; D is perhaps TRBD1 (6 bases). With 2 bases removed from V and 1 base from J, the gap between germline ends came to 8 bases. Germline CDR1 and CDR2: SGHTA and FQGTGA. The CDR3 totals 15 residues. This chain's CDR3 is CASSLGGMNTGELFF. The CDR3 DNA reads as TGTGCCAGCAGCTTAGGGGGCATGAACACCGGGGAGCTGTTTTTT.

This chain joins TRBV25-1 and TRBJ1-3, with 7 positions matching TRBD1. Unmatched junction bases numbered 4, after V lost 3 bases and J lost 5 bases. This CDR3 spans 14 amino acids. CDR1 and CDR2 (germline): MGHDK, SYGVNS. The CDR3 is CASSDWDSRNTIYF. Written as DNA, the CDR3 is TGTGCCAGCAGTGATTGGGACAGTAGAAACACCATATATTTT.

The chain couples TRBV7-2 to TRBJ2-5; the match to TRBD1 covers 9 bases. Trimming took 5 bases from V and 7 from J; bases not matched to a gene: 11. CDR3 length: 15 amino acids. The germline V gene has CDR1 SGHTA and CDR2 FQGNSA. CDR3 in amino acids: CASSVSGTGSGTQYF. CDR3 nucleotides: TGTGCCAGCAGCGTATCCGGGACAGGGAGTGGGACCCAGTACTTC.